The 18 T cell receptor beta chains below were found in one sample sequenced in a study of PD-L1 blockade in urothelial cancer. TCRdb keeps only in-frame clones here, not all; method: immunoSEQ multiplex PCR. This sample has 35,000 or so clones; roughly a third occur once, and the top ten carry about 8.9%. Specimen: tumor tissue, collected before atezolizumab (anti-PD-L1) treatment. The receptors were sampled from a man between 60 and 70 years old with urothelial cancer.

The CDR3 coding sequence is TGTGCCAGCAGTAGGGCGCCAGGGGGTCAAGAGACCCAGTACTTC. Its translation is CASSRAPGGQETQYF. The rearrangement joins TRBV2 to TRBJ2-5; 7 bases fit TRBD1. This CDR3 has 15 residues. The V gene's germline CDR1 is SNHLY and CDR2 FYNNEI. The trim removed 5 bases at V and 2 bases at J, leaving 8 bases unmatched.

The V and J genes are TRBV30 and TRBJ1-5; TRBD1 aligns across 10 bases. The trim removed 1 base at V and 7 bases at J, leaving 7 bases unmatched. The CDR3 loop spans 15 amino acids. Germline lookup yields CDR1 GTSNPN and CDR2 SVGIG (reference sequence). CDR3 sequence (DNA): TGTGCCTGGAGTGGGGGACAGGGGAGAGGACAGCCCCAGCATTTT. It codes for CAWSGGQGRGQPQHF.

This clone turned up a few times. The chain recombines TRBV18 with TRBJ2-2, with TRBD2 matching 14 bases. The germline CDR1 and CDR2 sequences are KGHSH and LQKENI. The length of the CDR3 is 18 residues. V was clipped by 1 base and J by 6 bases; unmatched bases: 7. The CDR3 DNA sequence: TGTGCCAGCTCACCACGGACTAGCGGGAGGTCGGGCGCCGGGGAGCTGTTTTTT. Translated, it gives CASSPRTSGRSGAGELFF.

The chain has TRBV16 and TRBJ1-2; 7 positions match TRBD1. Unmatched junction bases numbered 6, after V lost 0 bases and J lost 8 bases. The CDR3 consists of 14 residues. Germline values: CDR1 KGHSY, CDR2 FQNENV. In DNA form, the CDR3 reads TGTGCCAGCAGCCAATCTCCCCAGGGGGGAGGCTACACCTTC. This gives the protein CASSQSPQGGGYTF.

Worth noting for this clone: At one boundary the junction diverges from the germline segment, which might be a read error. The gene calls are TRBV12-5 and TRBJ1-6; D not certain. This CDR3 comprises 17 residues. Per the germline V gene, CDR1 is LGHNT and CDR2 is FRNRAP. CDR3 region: CASGLDGDLTEYSLLHF. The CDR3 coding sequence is TGTGCTAGTGGTTTGGACGGGGATCTAACGGAGTATTCACTCCTCCACTTT.

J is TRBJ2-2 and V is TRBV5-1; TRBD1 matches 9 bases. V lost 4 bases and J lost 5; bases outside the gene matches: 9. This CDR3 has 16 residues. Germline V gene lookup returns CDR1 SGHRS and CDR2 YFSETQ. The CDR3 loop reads CASSTGQGLATGELFF. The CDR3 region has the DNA TGCGCCAGCAGCACCGGACAGGGGCTCGCGACCGGGGAGCTGTTTTTT.

The CDR3 DNA follows: TGTGCCAGCTCACCCAGGCAGGCGAACCAGAACACTGAAGCTTTCTTT. It is translated as CASSPRQANQNTEAFF. The V call is TRBV18, the J call TRBJ1-1; the D is unclear. Trimming removed 3 bases from V and 1 base from J, with 15 bases in between. Per germline, CDR1 KGHSH and CDR2 LQKENI. The CDR3 extends over 16 amino acids.

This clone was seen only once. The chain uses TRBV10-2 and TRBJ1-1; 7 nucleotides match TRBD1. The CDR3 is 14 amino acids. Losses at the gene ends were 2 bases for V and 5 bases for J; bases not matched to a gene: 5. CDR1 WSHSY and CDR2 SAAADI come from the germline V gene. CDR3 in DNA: TGCGCCAGCAGTGAGACAGGGGTTAGGACTGAAGCTTTCTTT. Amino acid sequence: CASSETGVRTEAFF.

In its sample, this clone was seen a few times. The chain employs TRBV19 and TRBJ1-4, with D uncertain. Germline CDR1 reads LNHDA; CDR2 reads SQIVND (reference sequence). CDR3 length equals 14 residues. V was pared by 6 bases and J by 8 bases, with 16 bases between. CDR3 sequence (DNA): TGTGCCAGTAGCGCAGGAGGCGCAATAGAAAAACTGTTTTTT. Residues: CASSAGGAIEKLFF.

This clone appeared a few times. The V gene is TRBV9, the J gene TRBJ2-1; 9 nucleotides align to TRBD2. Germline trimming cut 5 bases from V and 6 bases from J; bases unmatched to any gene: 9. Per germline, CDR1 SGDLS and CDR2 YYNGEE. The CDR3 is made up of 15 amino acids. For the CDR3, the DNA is TGTGCCAGCAGTGTTCGGCTAGCGGGGAGCAATGAGCAGTTCTTC. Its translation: CASSVRLAGSNEQFF.

In DNA form, the CDR3 reads TGTGCCAGCAGCCCAGGTGCGAGGACAGGGACGAGGGGGGAGACCCAGTACTTC. Protein sequence: CASSPGARTGTRGETQYF. V usage is TRBV9 and J usage is TRBJ2-5; 8 bases map to TRBD1. Germline CDR1 reads SGDLS; CDR2 reads YYNGEE. This CDR3 is built from 18 residues. Trimming removed 4 bases from V and 5 bases from J; junction bases left unmatched: 19. Full variable domain (rest looked up from reference TRBV9 and TRBJ2-5): DSGVTQTPKHLITATGQRVTLRCSPRSGDLSVYWYQQSLDQGLQFLIQYYNGEERAKGNILERFSAQQFPDLHSELNLSSLELGDSALYFCASSPGARTGTRGETQYFGPGTRLLVL.

CDR3 in amino acids: CASRGTSGKGVRISQPQHF. CDR3 bases: TGCGCCAGCAGGGGCACCTCAGGGAAGGGGGTACGTATCAGTCAGCCCCAGCATTTT. J is TRBJ1-5 and V is TRBV10-2, with D possibly being TRBD1 (6 bases). The germline V gene encodes CDR1 WSHSY and CDR2 SAAADI. CDR3 length: 19 residues. V was clipped by 6 bases and J by 6 bases, with 30 bases between them.

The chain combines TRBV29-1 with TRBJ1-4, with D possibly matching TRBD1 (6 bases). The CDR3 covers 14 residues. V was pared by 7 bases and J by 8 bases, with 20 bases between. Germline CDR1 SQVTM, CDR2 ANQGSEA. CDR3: CSAKWQGKGEKLFF. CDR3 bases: TGCAGCGCCAAATGGCAGGGGAAGGGGGAAAAACTGTTTTTT.

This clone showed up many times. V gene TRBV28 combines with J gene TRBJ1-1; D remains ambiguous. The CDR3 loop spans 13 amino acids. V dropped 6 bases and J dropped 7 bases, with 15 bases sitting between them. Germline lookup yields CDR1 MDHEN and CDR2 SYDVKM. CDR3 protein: CASSSGSHYEAFF. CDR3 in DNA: TGTGCCAGCAGCTCCGGGTCCCATTATGAAGCTTTCTTT.

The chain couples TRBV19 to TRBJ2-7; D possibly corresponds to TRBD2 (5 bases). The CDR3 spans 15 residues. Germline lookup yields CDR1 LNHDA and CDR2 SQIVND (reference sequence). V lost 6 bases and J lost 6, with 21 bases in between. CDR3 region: CASRALTTARGEQYF. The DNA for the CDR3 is TGTGCCAGTAGAGCCCTAACTACCGCTCGGGGCGAGCAGTACTTC.

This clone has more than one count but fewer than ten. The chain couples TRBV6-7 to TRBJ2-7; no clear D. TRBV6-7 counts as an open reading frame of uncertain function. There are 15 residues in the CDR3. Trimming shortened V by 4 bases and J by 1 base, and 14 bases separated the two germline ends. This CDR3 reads CASSLGYGYSYEQYF. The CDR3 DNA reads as TGTGCCAGCAGTTTAGGTTATGGTTATTCCTACGAGCAGTACTTC.

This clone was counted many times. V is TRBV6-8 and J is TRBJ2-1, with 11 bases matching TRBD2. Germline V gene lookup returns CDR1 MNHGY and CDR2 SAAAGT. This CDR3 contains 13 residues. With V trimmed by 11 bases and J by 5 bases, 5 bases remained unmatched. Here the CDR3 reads CAGRGLADNEQFF. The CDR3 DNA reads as TGTGCCGGTCGGGGACTAGCGGACAATGAGCAGTTCTTC.

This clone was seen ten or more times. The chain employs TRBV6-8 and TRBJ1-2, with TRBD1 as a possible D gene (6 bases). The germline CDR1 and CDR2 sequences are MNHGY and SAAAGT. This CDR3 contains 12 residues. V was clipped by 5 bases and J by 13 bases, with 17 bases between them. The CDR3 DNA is TGTGCCAGCAGTCCCGAACGGGGGCGGGTCACCTTC. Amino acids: CASSPERGRVTF.